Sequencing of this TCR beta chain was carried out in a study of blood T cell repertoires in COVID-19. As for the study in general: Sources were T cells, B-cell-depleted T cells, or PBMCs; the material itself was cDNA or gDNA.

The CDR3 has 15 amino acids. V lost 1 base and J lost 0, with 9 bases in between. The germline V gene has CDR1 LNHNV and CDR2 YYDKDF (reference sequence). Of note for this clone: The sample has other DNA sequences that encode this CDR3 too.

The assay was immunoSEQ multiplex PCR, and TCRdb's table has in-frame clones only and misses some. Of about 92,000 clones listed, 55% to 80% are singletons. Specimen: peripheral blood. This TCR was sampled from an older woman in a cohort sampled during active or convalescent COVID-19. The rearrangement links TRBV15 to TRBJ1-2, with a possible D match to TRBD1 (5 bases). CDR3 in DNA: TGTGCCACCAGCAGAGGACAGCAAGCTAACTATGGCTACACCTTC. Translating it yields CATSRGQQANYGYTF.